The present entry profiles one T cell receptor beta chain with its context. What antigen it recognizes has not been identified. Base qualities are not recorded, but no much larger clone differs from it by a single base. TCRbeta CDR3 regions were amplified from genomic DNA using the immunoSEQ Assay, a bias-controlled multiplex PCR. The original pipeline was this. Nucleated cell counts per sample were estimated from amplification of reference gene primers within the assay. To quantify the absolute abundance of each unique TCRbeta CDR3 rearrangement, sequence reads were collapsed and filtered. For each sample, productive Simpson clonality was calculated by taking the square root of Simpson's diversity index across productive rearrangements. TCRdb mirrors the immuneACCESS table, restricted to in-frame sequences. Some clones are absent from its copies; in checked studies, under half trace to an unresolved V gene, and the reason for the others is unknown. V, J and clone size reflect that table, while D and trimming were determined from the DNA. Here the sample has 200,000 to 250,000 clones; approximately 86% occur a single time. The ten largest clonotypes hold 9.5% to 13% of the sample.

These data belong to a study of blood T cell repertoires in COVID-19 (dated by TCRdb to about 2020). Study-wide context: Collaborator samples came from the United States, Italy and Spain and covered acute and convalescent phases of COVID-19. A freely available public database, intended as a resource for researchers studying the immune response to SARS-CoV-2, is where the repertoires were released. HLA class I and class II types, where available, came from metadata supplied by the sample provider rather than from assay-based typing. The prospective study material was composed of cDNA or gDNA derived from T cells, B-cell-depleted T cells, or PBMCs. Samples came from the ongoing ImmuneRACE study (first 160 participants) plus 1,254 subjects from 6 global collaborators. The dataset comprised deeply sampled blood TCRbeta repertoires from subjects exposed to, actively infected with, or recovered from COVID-19. A de-identified subject ID, COVID-19 status, age in years and sex were almost always included in the sample metadata. What the study reported, not specific to this receptor: Clinical and demographic metadata were provided uncurated, with the amount varying by source and participant.

Its CDR3 holds 15 amino acids, cysteine through phenylalanine. Only the CDR3 part of the read is kept: 45 bases, read in frame from the first base. The junction shows trimming of 6 bases on V and 4 bases on J, plus 18 bases between the germline ends. According to the germline V gene, CDR1 reads MDHEN and CDR2 reads SYDVKM. One collaborating source in Seattle enrolled patients during active infection and followed them longitudinally through the course of disease. Collaborating institutions collected whole blood in K2EDTA tubes following their own protocols. For TCRbeta analysis, collaborator samples were shipped as frozen whole blood, as isolated PBMCs, or as DNA extracted from either sample type.

Sample: peripheral blood. This clonotype was sampled from a woman between 45 and 60 years old with COVID-19, enrolled during active disease. The V and J genes are TRBV28 and TRBJ1-2; TRBD1 is perhaps the D gene, given 6 matching bases. The base sequence is TGTGCCAGCAGCATCCGGGACACCCCCTTCTATGGCTACACCTTC. This codes for CASSIRDTPFYGYTF.